There are many counts of the clone carrying this T cell receptor (beta chain). The sample belongs to a study of glioma-infiltrating T cells. Using RNA template, CDR3s of TCR alpha and beta were amplified with iRepertoire arm-PCR. From the multiplex PCR reads, TCRdb called clonotypes with MiXCR, one entry per CDR3 protein. The table shows 150,000 to 200,000 distinct CDR3 sequences, with more than 30% occurring only once. The CDR3 spans 13 residues. V was clipped by 4 bases and J by 4 bases, with 10 bases between them. The germline V gene encodes CDR1 MDHEN and CDR2 SYDVKM. The chain links TRBV28 to TRBJ1-2, with TRBD1 as a possible D gene (5 bases). Sequencing used glioma tissue, nonneoplastic brain tissue, or PBMCs (not recorded which). The sequence was collected from a human donor with low-grade glioma or glioblastoma, undergoing nonglioma brain surgery, or in good health (not recorded which). The CDR3 here is CASSSPGTYGYTF. CDR3 nucleotides: TGTGCCAGCAGTTCACCCGGGACCTATGGCTACACCTTC.